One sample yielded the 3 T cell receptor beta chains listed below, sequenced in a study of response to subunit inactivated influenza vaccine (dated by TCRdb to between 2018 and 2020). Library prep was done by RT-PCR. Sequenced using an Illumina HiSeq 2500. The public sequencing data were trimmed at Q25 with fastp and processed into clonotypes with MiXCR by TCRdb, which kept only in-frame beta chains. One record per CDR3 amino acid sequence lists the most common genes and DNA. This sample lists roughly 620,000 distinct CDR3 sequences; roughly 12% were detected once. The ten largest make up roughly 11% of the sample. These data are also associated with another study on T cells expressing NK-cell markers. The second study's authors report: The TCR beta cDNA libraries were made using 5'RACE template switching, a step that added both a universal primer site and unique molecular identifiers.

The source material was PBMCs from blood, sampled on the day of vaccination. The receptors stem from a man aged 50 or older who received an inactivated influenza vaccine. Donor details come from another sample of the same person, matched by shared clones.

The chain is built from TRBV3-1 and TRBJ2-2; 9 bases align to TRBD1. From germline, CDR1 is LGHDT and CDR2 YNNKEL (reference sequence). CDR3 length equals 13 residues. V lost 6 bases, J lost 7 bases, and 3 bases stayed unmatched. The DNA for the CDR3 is TGTGCCAGCAGAGGGACAGGGTACGGGGAGCTGTTTTTT. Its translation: CASRGTGYGELFF.

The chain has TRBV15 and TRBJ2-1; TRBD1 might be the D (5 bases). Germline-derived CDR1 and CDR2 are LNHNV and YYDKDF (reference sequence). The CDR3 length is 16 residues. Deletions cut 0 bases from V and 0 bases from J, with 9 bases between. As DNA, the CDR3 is TGTGCCACCAGCAGAGATAGGGGTGGCTCCTACAATGAGCAGTTCTTC. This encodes CATSRDRGGSYNEQFF.

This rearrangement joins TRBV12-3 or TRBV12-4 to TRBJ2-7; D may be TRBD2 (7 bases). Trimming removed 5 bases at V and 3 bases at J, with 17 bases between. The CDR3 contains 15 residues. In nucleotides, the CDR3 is TGTGCCAGCAGTCGGGGGGCGGGGATTGGCTACGAGCAGTACTTC. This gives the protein CASSRGAGIGYEQYF.